Sequencing of this T cell receptor (beta chain) was carried out in a study of vaccination effects on CD4 cells after COVID-19. This clone was recorded a few times. Its target is unknown. The germline V gene encodes CDR1 SGHDN and CDR2 FVKESK. V shed 1 base and J shed 2 bases, with 6 bases lying between them. The CDR3 extends over 15 amino acids. The repertoire was sequenced with immunoSEQ multiplex PCR; TCRdb's copy has only in-frame clones and lacks some. The profile shows 47,000 or so clones, around 70% of them singletons. The culture ran for approximately 9 days before CD4+ T cells were isolated. Two-dose vaccination with either BNT162b2 or mRNA-1273 was given to the participants. None of the vaccinated had previously contracted SARS-CoV-2, and their nucleocapsid antibodies tested negative. Half-medium changes using IL-2 medium occurred on days 3 and 7.

This sequence joins TRBV14 and TRBJ2-6; D is uncertain. The TCR comes from a human donor who received a COVID-19 vaccine. The sample in question was CD4+ T cells from PBMCs cultured without peptide, obtained after COVID-19 vaccination. CDR3 nucleotides: TGTGCCAGCAGCCAAGTATTGGCTGGGGCCAACGTCCTGACTTTC. This codes for CASSQVLAGANVLTF.